Below, 13 T cell receptor beta chains from the same sample are listed, as sequenced in a study of OX40 agonist ivuxolimab in advanced cancers. The table came from immunoSEQ multiplex PCR; TCRdb's copy has only in-frame clones and leaves some out. The sample carries about 20,000 clones, approximately 90% recorded once. The material was CD4+ or CD8+ T cells sorted from blood, obtained in a trial of the OX40 agonist ivuxolimab. The receptors were gathered from an adult with an advanced solid tumor such as melanoma, head and neck, liver or kidney cancer.

This sequence joins TRBV27 and TRBJ2-1, with D perhaps TRBD1 or TRBD2 (5 bases each). This CDR3 region has 13 residues. Germline V lookup: CDR1 MNHEY, CDR2 SMNVEV (reference sequence). V was shortened by 8 bases and J by 9 bases, with 17 bases between the two germline ends. The CDR3: CASGLSGDGEQFF. Here the CDR3 DNA reads TGTGCCAGCGGCTTATCTGGGGACGGTGAGCAGTTCTTC.

This chain joins TRBV19 and TRBJ2-1; 8 bases are shared with TRBD2. Unmatched junction bases numbered 1, after V lost 3 bases and J lost 6 bases. The CDR3 consists of 13 residues. CDR1 and CDR2 from the germline V gene are LNHDA and SQIVND (reference sequence). As DNA, the CDR3 is TGTGCCAGTAGTATTCTAGCGGGCAATGAGCAGTTCTTC. Translated: CASSILAGNEQFF.

The chain carries TRBV7-9 and TRBJ2-1; D is unresolved. The CDR3 runs 13 residues. Looked up from germline, CDR1 is SEHNR and CDR2 is FQNEAQ (reference sequence). V lost 1 base to trimming and J lost 13 bases, with 14 bases between them. CDR3 sequence reads: CASSLGPQGRQFF. CDR3 nucleotides: TGTGCCAGCAGCTTAGGTCCCCAAGGCAGACAGTTCTTC.

The J gene is TRBJ2-1, the V gene TRBV15; a possible D gene is TRBD2 (6 bases). The ends were cut back, 0 bases at V and 4 bases at J, with 25 bases in the middle. CDR1 is LNHNV, CDR2 YYDKDF, per germline (reference sequence). This CDR3 has 20 amino acids. The CDR3 DNA reads TGTGCCACCAGCAGAGATCGGTTGGGGTTGGGGGGTCCGGTGTACAATGAGCAGTTCTTC. It yields the protein CATSRDRLGLGGPVYNEQFF.

V and J are TRBV19 and TRBJ2-1; 8 positions match TRBD2. The length of the CDR3 is 15 residues. Germline V gene lookup returns CDR1 LNHDA and CDR2 SQIVND (reference sequence). J gave up 14 bases and V 9 bases, and 21 bases lay outside the gene matches. The DNA for the CDR3 is TGTGCCAGCAGCCCTGGTAATAGCGGGGCGGTAGGGGAGTTCTTC. The encoded protein is CASSPGNSGAVGEFF. Combining the CDR3 with reference TRBV19 and TRBJ2-1 gives the whole variable domain DGGITQSPKYLFRKEGQNVTLSCEQNLNHDAMYWYRQDPGQGLRLIYYSQIVNDFQKGDIAEGYSVSREKKESFPLTVTSAQKNPTAFYLCASSPGNSGAVGEFFGPGTRLTVL.

The chain couples TRBV7-9 to TRBJ1-1; D is uncertain. The V and J ends lost 6 bases and 5 bases respectively, with 16 bases between them. Germline V gene data show CDR1 as SEHNR and CDR2 as FQNEAQ (reference sequence). CDR3 length: 14 residues. CDR3 in DNA: TGTGCCAGCAGGGGGATGGAAGCGGGGACTGAAGCTTTCTTT. Translating it yields CASRGMEAGTEAFF.

DNA of the CDR3: TGTGCCAGCAGCTCTACCTACAGGGGGTCCTACAATGAGCAGTTCTTC. Protein sequence: CASSSTYRGSYNEQFF. The chain links TRBV13 to TRBJ2-1; 8 positions agree with TRBD1. Germline-derived CDR1 and CDR2 are PRHDT and FYEKMQ (reference sequence). The V gene end was trimmed by 4 bases and the J gene end by 1 base; junction bases not matched to a gene: 6. The CDR3 has 16 residues.

The chain joins TRBV6-5 to TRBJ2-2, with TRBD2 as a possible D gene (6 bases). Germline CDR1 is MNHEY and CDR2 is SVGAGI. This CDR3 comprises 13 residues. V lost 2 bases and J lost 5, with 6 bases in between. This chain's CDR3 is CASSYAGTGELFF. CDR3 DNA: TGTGCCAGCAGTTACGCGGGGACCGGGGAGCTGTTTTTT.

The table lists this clone with a count of one. The chain has TRBV19 and TRBJ2-1; the match to TRBD2 covers 12 bases. Trimming cost V 7 bases and J 1 base; bases outside gene matches: 2. The V gene's germline CDR1 is LNHDA and CDR2 SQIVND (reference sequence). The CDR3 loop spans 15 amino acids. The CDR3 reads CASTTSGSSYNEQFF. The CDR3 DNA is TGTGCCAGTACGACTAGCGGGAGTTCCTACAATGAGCAGTTCTTC.

The J gene is TRBJ1-5, the V gene TRBV6-5; possible D gene TRBD1, 5 bases. Per the germline V gene, CDR1 is MNHEY and CDR2 is SVGAGI. V lost 8 bases and J 1 base, leaving 9 bases between the germline ends. CDR3 length equals 13 residues. The CDR3 reads CASQGSSNQPQHF. The CDR3 bases are TGTGCCAGCCAGGGCAGCAGCAATCAGCCCCAGCATTTT.

The rearrangement uses TRBV6-5 and TRBJ1-1; D unclear. The V and J ends lost 5 bases and 8 bases respectively, with 15 bases between them. CDR3 size: 13 residues. Germline CDR1 reads MNHEY; CDR2 reads SVGAGI. CDR3 in amino acids: CASSEIEIDEAFF. The CDR3 DNA reads TGTGCCAGCAGTGAAATTGAAATAGACGAAGCTTTCTTT.

The V gene is TRBV18, the J gene TRBJ1-2, with a tentative D call TRBD1 (6 bases). V was pared by 5 bases and J by 3 bases, with 13 bases between. Germline loops: CDR1 KGHSH, CDR2 LQKENI. The CDR3 runs to 14 residues. CDR3 nucleotide sequence: TGTGCCAGCTCATTACAGGGACCGTACTATGGCTACACCTTC. Translation: CASSLQGPYYGYTF.

The chain has TRBV11-2 and TRBJ2-3; TRBD1 aligns across 9 bases. CDR1 and CDR2 (germline): SGHAT, FQNNGV. Trimming removed 4 bases from V and 5 bases from J; junction bases left unmatched: 4. This CDR3 is built from 14 residues. This CDR3 is CASSSGTGIDTQYF. CDR3 sequence (DNA): TGTGCCAGCAGCTCAGGGACAGGGATAGATACGCAGTATTTT.